The source of this T cell receptor (beta chain) is a study of cytomegalovirus exposure and HLA in healthy donors. Trimming at V came to 5 bases and at J to 5 bases, leaving 5 bases not matched to a gene. Germline V gene data show CDR1 as LNHDA and CDR2 as SQIVND (reference sequence). CDR3 length equals 14 residues. Regarding this clone: Its specificity is not known.

Study conclusions and caveats: Overall, roughly 160 TCR beta chains were annotated as cytomegalovirus-associated.

The donors were part of the 120-subject validation cohort, which stood apart from the roughly 700-subject first cohort. Repertoires were generated with immunoSEQ multiplex PCR, while TCRdb's copy carries only in-frame clones and drops some. The table includes about 140,000 clones, roughly 81% detected once. The TCR comes from a woman aged 30 to 39 in good health and CMV-seronegative. The sample taken for sequencing was PBMCs. The rearrangement uses TRBV19 and TRBJ1-2; 10 bases fit TRBD1. The CDR3 here is CASSRQGAEYGYTF. The CDR3 nucleotides are TGTGCCAGTAGTCGACAGGGGGCAGAATATGGCTACACCTTC. The whole variable domain, filled in from reference TRBV19 and TRBJ1-2, reads DGGITQSPKYLFRKEGQNVTLSCEQNLNHDAMYWYRQDPGQGLRLIYYSQIVNDFQKGDIAEGYSVSREKKESFPLTVTSAQKNPTAFYLCASSRQGAEYGYTFGSGTRLTVV.